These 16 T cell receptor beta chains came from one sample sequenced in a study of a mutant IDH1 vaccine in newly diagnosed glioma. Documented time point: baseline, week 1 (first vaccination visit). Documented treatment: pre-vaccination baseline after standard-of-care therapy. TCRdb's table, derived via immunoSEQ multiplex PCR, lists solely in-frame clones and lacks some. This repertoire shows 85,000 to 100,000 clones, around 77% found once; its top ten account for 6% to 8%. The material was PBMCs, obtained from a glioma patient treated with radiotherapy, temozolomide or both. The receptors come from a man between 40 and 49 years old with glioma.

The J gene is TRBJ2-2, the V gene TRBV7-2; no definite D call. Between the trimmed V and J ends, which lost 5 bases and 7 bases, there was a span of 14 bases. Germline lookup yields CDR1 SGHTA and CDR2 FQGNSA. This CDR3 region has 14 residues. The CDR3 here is CASSPQKYGGELFF. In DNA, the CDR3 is TGTGCCAGCAGCCCCCAAAAGTACGGCGGGGAGCTGTTTTTT. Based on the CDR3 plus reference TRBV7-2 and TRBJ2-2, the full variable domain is GAGVSQSPSNKVTEKGKDVELRCDPISGHTALYWYRQSLGQGLEFLIYFQGNSAPDKSGLPSDRFSAERTGGSVSTLTIQRTQQEDSAVYLCASSPQKYGGELFFGEGSRLTVL.

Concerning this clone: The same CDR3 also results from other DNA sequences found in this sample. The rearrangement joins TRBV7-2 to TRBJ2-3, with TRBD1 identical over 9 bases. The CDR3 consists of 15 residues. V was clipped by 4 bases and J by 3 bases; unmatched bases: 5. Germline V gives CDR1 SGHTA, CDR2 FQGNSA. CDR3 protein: CASSSQGALTDTQYF. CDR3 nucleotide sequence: TGTGCCAGCAGCTCACAGGGGGCATTGACAGATACGCAGTATTTT.

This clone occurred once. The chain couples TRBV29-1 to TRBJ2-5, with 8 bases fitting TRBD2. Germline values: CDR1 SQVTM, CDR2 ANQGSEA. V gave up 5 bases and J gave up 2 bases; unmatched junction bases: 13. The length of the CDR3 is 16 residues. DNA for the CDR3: TGCAGCGTTCTCGGGGCAACTAGCGGAGGTCAAGAGACCCAGTACTTC. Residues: CSVLGATSGGQETQYF.

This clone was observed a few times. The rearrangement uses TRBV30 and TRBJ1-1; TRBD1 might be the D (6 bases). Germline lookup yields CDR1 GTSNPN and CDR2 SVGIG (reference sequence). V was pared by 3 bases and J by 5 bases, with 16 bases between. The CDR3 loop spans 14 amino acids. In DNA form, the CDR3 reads TGTGCCTGGAGCCTACAGGGTGGTCGTACTGAAGCTTTCTTT. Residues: CAWSLQGGRTEAFF.

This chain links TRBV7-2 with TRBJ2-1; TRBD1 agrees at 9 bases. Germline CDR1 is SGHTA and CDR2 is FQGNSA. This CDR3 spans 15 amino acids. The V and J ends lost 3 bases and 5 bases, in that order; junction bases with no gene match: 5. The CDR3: CASSFGTGFHNEQFF. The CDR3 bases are TGTGCCAGCAGCTTCGGGACAGGGTTTCACAATGAGCAGTTCTTC.

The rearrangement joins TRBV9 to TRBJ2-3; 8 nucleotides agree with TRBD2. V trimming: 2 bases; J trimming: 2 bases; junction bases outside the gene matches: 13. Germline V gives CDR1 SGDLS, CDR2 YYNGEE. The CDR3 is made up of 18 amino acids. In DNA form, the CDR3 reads TGTGCCAGCAGCGTCAACGGGAGGGGCCCAAGGAACACAGATACGCAGTATTTT. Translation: CASSVNGRGPRNTDTQYF. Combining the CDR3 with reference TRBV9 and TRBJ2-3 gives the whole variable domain DSGVTQTPKHLITATGQRVTLRCSPRSGDLSVYWYQQSLDQGLQFLIQYYNGEERAKGNILERFSAQQFPDLHSELNLSSLELGDSALYFCASSVNGRGPRNTDTQYFGPGTRLTVL.

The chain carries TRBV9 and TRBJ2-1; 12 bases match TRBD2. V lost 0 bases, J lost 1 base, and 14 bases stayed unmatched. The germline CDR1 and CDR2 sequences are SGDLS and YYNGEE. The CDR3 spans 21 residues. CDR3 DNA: TGTGCCAGCAGCGTAGAGGCTAGCGGGGGGGCCGTTAGGGTGTCCTACAATGAGCAGTTCTTC. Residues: CASSVEASGGAVRVSYNEQFF. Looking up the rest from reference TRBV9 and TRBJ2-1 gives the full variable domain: DSGVTQTPKHLITATGQRVTLRCSPRSGDLSVYWYQQSLDQGLQFLIQYYNGEERAKGNILERFSAQQFPDLHSELNLSSLELGDSALYFCASSVEASGGAVRVSYNEQFFGPGTRLTVL.

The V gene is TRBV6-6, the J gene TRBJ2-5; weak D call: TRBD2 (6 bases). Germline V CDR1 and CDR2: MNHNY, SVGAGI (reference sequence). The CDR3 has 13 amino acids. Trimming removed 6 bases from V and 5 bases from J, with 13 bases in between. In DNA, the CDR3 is TGTGCCAGCAGCCGGGGGTTGCCTGAGACCCAGTACTTC. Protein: CASSRGLPETQYF.

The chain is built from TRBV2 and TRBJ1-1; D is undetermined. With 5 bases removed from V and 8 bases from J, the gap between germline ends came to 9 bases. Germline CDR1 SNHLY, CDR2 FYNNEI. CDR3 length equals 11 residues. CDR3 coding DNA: TGTGCCAGCAGTTGGGGAACAGAAGCTTTCTTT. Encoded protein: CASSWGTEAFF.

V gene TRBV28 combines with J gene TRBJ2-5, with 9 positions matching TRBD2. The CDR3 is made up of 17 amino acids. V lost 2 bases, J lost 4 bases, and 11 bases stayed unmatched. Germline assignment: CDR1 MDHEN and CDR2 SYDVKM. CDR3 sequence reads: CASSLAGGRSGAETQYF. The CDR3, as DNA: TGTGCCAGCAGTTTAGCGGGAGGGCGTTCAGGGGCAGAGACCCAGTACTTC.

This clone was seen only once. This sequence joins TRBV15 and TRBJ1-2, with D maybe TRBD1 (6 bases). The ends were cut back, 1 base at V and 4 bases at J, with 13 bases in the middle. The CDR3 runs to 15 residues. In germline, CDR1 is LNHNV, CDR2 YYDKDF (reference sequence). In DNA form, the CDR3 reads TGTGCCACCAGCAGAGGGGACACTACTACCTATGGCTACACCTTC. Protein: CATSRGDTTTYGYTF. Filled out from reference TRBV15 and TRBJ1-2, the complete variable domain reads DAMVIQNPRYQVTQFGKPVTLSCSQTLNHNVMYWYQQKSSQAPKLLFHYYDKDFNNEADTPDNFQSRRPNTSFCFLDIRSPGLGDTAMYLCATSRGDTTTYGYTFGSGTRLTVV.

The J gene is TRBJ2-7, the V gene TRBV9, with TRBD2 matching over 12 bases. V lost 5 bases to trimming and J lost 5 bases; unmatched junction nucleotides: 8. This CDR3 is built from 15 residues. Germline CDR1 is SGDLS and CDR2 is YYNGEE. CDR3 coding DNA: TGTGCCAGCAGTCCTAGCGGGAGGGCTGGGAACGAGCAGTACTTC. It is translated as CASSPSGRAGNEQYF.

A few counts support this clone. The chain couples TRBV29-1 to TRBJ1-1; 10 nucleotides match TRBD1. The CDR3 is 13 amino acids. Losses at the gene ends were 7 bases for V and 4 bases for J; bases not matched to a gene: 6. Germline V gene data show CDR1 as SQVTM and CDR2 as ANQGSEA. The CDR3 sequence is CSARQGAFTEAFF. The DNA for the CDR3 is TGCAGCGCCCGACAGGGGGCGTTCACTGAAGCTTTCTTT.

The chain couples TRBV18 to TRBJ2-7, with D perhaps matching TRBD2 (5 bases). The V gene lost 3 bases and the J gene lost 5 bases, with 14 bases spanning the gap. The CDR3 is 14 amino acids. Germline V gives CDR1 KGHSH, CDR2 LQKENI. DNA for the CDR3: TGTGCCAGCTCACCCAGCGGCGGCCAGGACGAGCAGTACTTC. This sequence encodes CASSPSGGQDEQYF.

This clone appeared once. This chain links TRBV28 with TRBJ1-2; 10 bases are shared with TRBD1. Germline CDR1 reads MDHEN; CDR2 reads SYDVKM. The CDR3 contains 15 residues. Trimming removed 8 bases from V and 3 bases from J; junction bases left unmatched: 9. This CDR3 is CASCPVDRGDYGYTF. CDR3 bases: TGTGCCAGCTGTCCCGTGGACAGGGGGGACTATGGCTACACCTTC.

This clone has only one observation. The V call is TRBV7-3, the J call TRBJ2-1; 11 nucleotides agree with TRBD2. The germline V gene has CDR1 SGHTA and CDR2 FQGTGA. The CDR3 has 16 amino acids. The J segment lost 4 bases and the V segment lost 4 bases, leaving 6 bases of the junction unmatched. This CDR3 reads CASSSLASGRYNEQFF. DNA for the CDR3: TGTGCCAGCAGCTCCTTAGCTAGCGGGAGGTACAATGAGCAGTTCTTC.